This T cell receptor beta chain was captured in a study of blood T cell repertoires in COVID-19 (dated by TCRdb to the early 2020s). Background for the entire study: Collaborator samples came from the United States, Italy and Spain and covered acute and convalescent phases of COVID-19. Samples were obtained from the ongoing ImmuneRACE study (first 160 participants) and from 950 to 1,500 subjects provided by 6 global collaborators. Deeply sampled blood TCRbeta repertoires from subjects exposed to, actively infected with, or recovered from COVID-19 were included in the dataset. The prospective study material was composed of cDNA or gDNA derived from T cells, B-cell-depleted T cells, or PBMCs. Where available, HLA class I and class II types were taken from metadata supplied by the sample provider and were not determined by assay-based typing. The repertoires were made available in a free public database intended to serve as a resource for research on the immune response to SARS-CoV-2. A de-identified subject ID, COVID-19 status, age in years and sex were almost always included in the sample metadata.

Whole blood was collected in K2EDTA tubes by collaborating institutions according to the institutions' own protocols. For TCRbeta analysis, collaborators shipped samples in one of three forms: frozen whole blood, isolated PBMCs, or DNA extracted from either of those sample types. The immunoSEQ Assay, a bias-controlled multiplex PCR, was used to amplify TCRbeta CDR3 regions from genomic DNA. The authors' pipeline ran thus. Nucleated cell counts per sample were estimated from amplification of reference gene primers within the assay. To quantify the absolute abundance of each unique TCRbeta CDR3 rearrangement, sequence reads were collapsed and filtered. For each sample, productive Simpson clonality was calculated as the square root of Simpson's diversity index across productive rearrangements. In TCRdb, the immuneACCESS table is reduced to in-frame sequences with V and J assigned. These tables do not hold every clone; where another copy was compared, an unresolved V gene accounts for under half, and the others remain unexplained. Clone size and V and J calls were adopted from that table, with D and trimming inferred from the DNA. The sample table lists 25,000 to 30,000 clones, 87% of them with a count of one. Around 15% of the sample goes to the ten largest clones.

Notes on this clone: What antigen it recognizes has not been identified. Base qualities are not provided; no much larger clone lies one nucleotide away.

The CDR3, from cysteine to phenylalanine, totals 15 residues. Only the CDR3 part of the read is kept: 45 bases, read in frame from the first base. CDR1 and CDR2, looked up from the germline V gene, are SGHRS and YFSETQ. Trimming leaves V shorter by 1 base and J shorter by 5 bases, with the junction holding 3 bases beyond the gene matches. Results the study describes overall, beyond this receptor: The quantity of clinical and demographic metadata differed by source and by participant and was supplied without curation.

This TCR came from a human donor in a cohort sampled during active COVID-19. Recombination linked TRBV5-1 to TRBJ2-3, with 11 middle bases fitting TRBD2. What was sequenced was peripheral blood. This receptor has the CDR3 CASSLTGTSGDTQYF. The bases read TGCGCCAGCAGCTTGACCGGGACTAGCGGAGATACGCAGTATTTT. This CDR3, with the reference TRBV5-1 and TRBJ2-3 proteins standing in past its ends, gives the full variable domain KAGVTQTPRYLIKTRGQQVTLSCSPISGHRSVSWYQQTPGQGLQFLFEYFSETQRNKGNFPGRFSGRQFSNSRSEMNVSTLELGDSALYLCASSLTGTSGDTQYFGPGTRLTVL.